The 30 T cell receptor beta chains listed next were all sequenced from one sample in a study of human T cells and chemical hapten exposure. Time point in this sample: pre-sensitization, week 0. Sample treatment: therapeutic diphenylcyclopropenone sensitization with weekly scalp DPC. TCRdb re-called the RACE reads through MiXCR, storing one row per CDR3 protein. The sample consists of approximately 320,000 distinct CDR3 sequences, around 5.5% of them appearing once. Specimen: whole blood, collected in connection with sensitization to the hapten diphenylcyclopropenone (DPC). Receptors were obtained from a woman between 18 and 30 years old with alopecia areata. Some clones in this sample may be carry-over from other donors' samples.

This chain uses TRBV4-1 with TRBJ2-7; 11 bases align to TRBD1. Losses at the gene ends were 2 bases for V and 4 bases for J; bases not matched to a gene: 7. CDR1 and CDR2 from the germline V gene are MGHRA and YSYEKL. This CDR3 spans 16 amino acids. The CDR3 DNA sequence: TGCGCCAGCAGCCAAACCGGGACAGGGGGATTATACGAGCAGTACTTC. Protein sequence: CASSQTGTGGLYEQYF.

This clonotype was seen a handful of times. This chain links TRBV2 with TRBJ2-3, with D perhaps matching TRBD1 (6 bases). Trimming took 8 bases from V and 0 from J, leaving 9 bases between them. The CDR3 runs 13 residues. Germline loops: CDR1 SNHLY, CDR2 FYNNEI. As DNA, the CDR3 is TGTGCCAGCGAAGGGGGAAGCACAGATACGCAGTATTTT. As protein: CASEGGSTDTQYF.

The chain combines TRBV7-3 with TRBJ2-1; perhaps TRBD2 as D (6 bases). V lost 1 base and J lost 10, with 11 bases in between. The CDR3 runs to 13 residues. Germline CDR1 SGHTA, CDR2 FQGTGA. The CDR3 nucleotides read TGTGCCAGCAGCTTAAATTATGGGGGGGAGCAGTTCTTC. Amino acid sequence: CASSLNYGGEQFF.

This chain uses TRBV6-6 with TRBJ1-2; D remains unclear. Trimming shortened V by 5 bases and J by 5 bases, and 9 bases separated the two germline ends. CDR1 and CDR2 (germline): MNHNY, SVGAGI (reference sequence). This CDR3 comprises 12 residues. The CDR3 DNA sequence: TGTGCCAGCAGTGGAAACAGATATGGCTACACCTTC. Its translation: CASSGNRYGYTF.

This clonotype has at least ten counts. CDR3 sequence reads: CASRSMGDHTGELFF. The DNA of the CDR3 is TGTGCCAGCAGATCTATGGGTGATCACACCGGGGAGCTGTTTTTT. The J gene is TRBJ2-2, the V gene TRBV7-8, with D hard to call. Trimming took 6 bases from V and 3 from J, leaving 14 bases between them. In germline, CDR1 is SGHVS, CDR2 FQNEAQ. The CDR3 has 15 residues.

This clonotype was picked up many times. V usage is TRBV11-2 and J usage is TRBJ2-3; D is uncertain. CDR3 size: 14 residues. V dropped 8 bases and J dropped 1 base, with 13 bases sitting between them. CDR1 is SGHAT and CDR2 is FQNNGV in the germline V gene. Written as DNA, the CDR3 is TGTGCCAGCGGATCCTTCGGGCGCACAGATACGCAGTATTTT. It encodes CASGSFGRTDTQYF.

Regarding this clonotype: One end of the junction does not line up with germline, which may come from a read error. The rearrangement uses TRBV6-1 and TRBJ2-1, with a possible D match to TRBD2 (6 bases). CDR3 length equals 17 residues. Per germline, CDR1 MNHNS and CDR2 SASEGT. The CDR3 spells CTSSDTTPGGTYNEQFF. CDR3 nucleotide sequence: TGTACCAGCAGTGACACCACCCCTGGAGGGACCTACAATGAGCAGTTCTTC.

The gene calls are TRBV7-9 and TRBJ1-1; D gene ambiguous. This CDR3 has 12 amino acids. Germline CDR1 and CDR2: SEHNR and FQNEAQ (reference sequence). V lost 5 bases and J 7 bases, leaving 11 bases between the germline ends. The CDR3 bases are TGTGCCAGCAGCCCCCAACTCGGTGAAGCTTTCTTT. Translating gives CASSPQLGEAFF.

Many counts were recorded for this clonotype. The chain recombines TRBV7-8 with TRBJ1-3; D not certain. Looked up from germline, CDR1 is SGHVS and CDR2 is FQNEAQ. The CDR3 spans 15 residues. With 5 bases removed from V and 4 bases from J, the gap between germline ends came to 15 bases. The CDR3 sequence is CASSLRGRWGNTIYF. The CDR3 coding sequence is TGTGCCAGCAGCCTACGAGGGAGATGGGGAAACACCATATATTTT.

This clonotype was seen at least ten times. J is TRBJ1-2 and V is TRBV6-5, with TRBD1 identical over 7 bases. The germline gives CDR1 MNHEY, CDR2 SVGAGI. The length of the CDR3 is 15 residues. V lost 2 bases, J lost 5 bases, and 8 bases stayed unmatched. The CDR3 DNA sequence: TGTGCCAGCAGTTACAAGGGAGGGGGCGCTTATGGCTACACCTTC. Protein sequence: CASSYKGGGAYGYTF.

This clonotype was counted at least ten times. J is TRBJ2-5 and V is TRBV20-1, with 9 bases matching TRBD2. Trimming removed 3 bases from V and 4 bases from J; junction bases left unmatched: 6. The CDR3 is 14 amino acids. CDR1 is DFQATT, CDR2 SNEGSKA, per germline (reference sequence). In DNA form, the CDR3 reads TGCAGTGCTAGGTCGGCGGGGGGGCGAGAGACCCAGTACTTC. Protein: CSARSAGGRETQYF.

This clonotype was seen ten or more times. In DNA form, the CDR3 reads TGTGCCAGCAGCTTAGGTGGAGGGATCTACTACGAGCAGTACTTC. Amino acid sequence: CASSLGGGIYYEQYF. This chain links TRBV7-9 with TRBJ2-7, with a possible D match to TRBD2 (6 bases). Germline CDR1 and CDR2: SEHNR and FQNEAQ (reference sequence). The CDR3 length is 15 residues. V lost 1 base to trimming and J lost 3 bases, with 13 bases between them.

This clonotype showed up many times. J is TRBJ1-1 and V is TRBV12-3 or TRBV12-4; unclear D gene. This CDR3 region has 14 residues. V gave up 1 base and J gave up 1 base, with 7 bases separating them. The CDR3 reads CASSLGYTNTEAFF. The DNA of the CDR3 is TGTGCCAGCAGTTTAGGGTACACGAACACTGAAGCTTTCTTT.

This clonotype has more than one count but fewer than ten. The rearrangement links TRBV6-2 or TRBV6-3 to TRBJ1-1; D might be TRBD1 (5 bases). V was pared by 5 bases and J by 9 bases, with 10 bases between. The CDR3 extends over 11 amino acids. Per germline, CDR1 MNHEY and CDR2 SVGEGT. As DNA, the CDR3 is TGTGCCAGCAGTCGGGGCGAACAAGCTTTCTTT. Amino acids: CASSRGEQAFF.

This clonotype appeared many times. V and J are TRBV7-6 and TRBJ2-2, with a weak D call TRBD1 (5 bases). The germline V gene encodes CDR1 SGHVS and CDR2 FNYEAQ. V dropped 4 bases and J dropped 4 bases, with 13 bases sitting between them. This CDR3 spans 15 amino acids. This CDR3 is CASSSQFRATGELFF. The DNA of the CDR3 is TGTGCCAGCAGCTCCCAGTTCAGGGCCACCGGGGAGCTGTTTTTT.

This clonotype occurred a few times. This chain uses TRBV9 with TRBJ1-2, with D unclear. CDR3 length: 14 amino acids. From germline, CDR1 is SGDLS and CDR2 YYNGEE. With 3 bases removed from V and 0 bases from J, the gap between germline ends came to 9 bases. CDR3 DNA: TGTGCCAGCAGCGAAGTAGAGGCTAACTATGGCTACACCTTC. Translating it yields CASSEVEANYGYTF. The full variable domain, completed using reference TRBV9 and TRBJ1-2, is DSGVTQTPKHLITATGQRVTLRCSPRSGDLSVYWYQQSLDQGLQFLIQYYNGEERAKGNILERFSAQQFPDLHSELNLSSLELGDSALYFCASSEVEANYGYTFGSGTRLTVV.

In this sample, this clonotype turned up many times. CDR3: CASSPRTRGPYGYTF. Here the CDR3 DNA reads TGTGCCAGCAGCCCACGTACCCGGGGACCCTATGGCTACACCTTC. The V and J genes are TRBV5-6 and TRBJ1-2; D might be TRBD1 (5 bases). The CDR3 contains 15 residues. Trimming cost V 4 bases and J 4 bases, with 17 bases left between them. In germline, CDR1 is SGHDT, CDR2 YYEEEE.

This clonotype was recorded a few times. V gene TRBV7-3 combines with J gene TRBJ2-7; 8 bases map to TRBD2. Germline lookup yields CDR1 SGHTA and CDR2 FQGTGA. The CDR3 consists of 12 residues. CDR3 nucleotides: TGTATAGGTGGGACTAGCTCCTACGAGCAGTACTTC. The encoded protein is CIGGTSSYEQYF.

The table lists this clonotype with many counts. V and J are TRBV4-3 and TRBJ2-5; TRBD1 matches 9 bases. The CDR3 length is 15 residues. Germline V gene lookup returns CDR1 LGHNA and CDR2 YSLEER. Trimming took 3 bases from V and 6 from J; bases not matched to a gene: 8. The CDR3 DNA reads as TGCGCCAGCAGCCAGGACAGGGGTTGGGAACAGACCCAGTACTTC. It codes for CASSQDRGWEQTQYF.

This clonotype was counted only a few times. This rearrangement joins TRBV7-6 to TRBJ1-3; maybe TRBD1 (6 bases). This CDR3 region has 16 residues. V was shortened by 5 bases and J by 0 bases, with 14 bases between the two germline ends. Germline V gene lookup returns CDR1 SGHVS and CDR2 FNYEAQ. This chain's CDR3 is CASSRNTGNSGNTIYF. The CDR3 DNA reads as TGTGCCAGCAGCCGAAATACAGGGAACTCTGGAAACACCATATATTTT.

The chain links TRBV25-1 to TRBJ2-3; TRBD1 or TRBD2 may be the D gene (5 bases each). Germline CDR1 is MGHDK and CDR2 is SYGVNS. Trimming took 6 bases from V and 0 from J, leaving 13 bases between them. This CDR3 region has 15 residues. The CDR3 loop reads CASSRGGFSTDTQYF. CDR3 nucleotides: TGTGCCAGCAGCCGGGGCGGCTTTAGCACAGATACGCAGTATTTT.

The rearrangement uses TRBV18 and TRBJ2-3; TRBD1 aligns across 7 bases. From germline, CDR1 is KGHSH and CDR2 LQKENI. The V and J ends lost 0 bases and 5 bases, in that order; junction bases with no gene match: 11. CDR3 length: 17 residues. As DNA, the CDR3 is TGTGCCAGCTCACCACCACAGGGGACGGGGTCTGAAGATACGCAGTATTTT. This sequence encodes CASSPPQGTGSEDTQYF.

This sequence joins TRBV20-1 and TRBJ1-6, with D hard to call. Germline V gene lookup returns CDR1 DFQATT and CDR2 SNEGSKA (reference sequence). The CDR3 sequence is 14 residues long. The germline V and J ends were trimmed by 5 bases and 5 bases, with 13 bases remaining between them. CDR3 coding DNA: TGCAGTGCTCCTCAGGACCGGAATAATTCACCCCTCCACTTT. Amino acid sequence: CSAPQDRNNSPLHF.

In its sample, this clonotype was seen a few times. J is TRBJ2-6 and V is TRBV6-2 or TRBV6-3; no firm D call. From germline, CDR1 is MNHEY and CDR2 SVGEGT. Trimming took off 6 bases at V and 0 bases at J, with 9 bases between the two ends. The CDR3 loop spans 15 amino acids. CDR3 protein: CASRIRFSGANVLTF. The CDR3 bases are TGTGCCAGCAGAATCAGGTTCTCTGGGGCCAACGTCCTGACTTTC.

The genes are TRBV6-1 and TRBJ1-6; D call uncertain. The CDR3 has 13 residues. V lost 1 base and J 10 bases, leaving 8 bases between the germline ends. Per germline, CDR1 MNHNS and CDR2 SASEGT. The chain's CDR3 is CASSEVVGSPLHF. CDR3 nucleotides: TGTGCCAGCAGTGAAGTTGTGGGGTCACCCCTCCACTTT.

The sample holds a few counts of this clonotype. The chain combines TRBV20-1 with TRBJ1-2; 10 bases are a match to TRBD1. Trimming removed 5 bases from V and 0 bases from J; junction bases left unmatched: 6. Germline CDR1 is DFQATT and CDR2 is SNEGSKA (reference sequence). The CDR3 spans 15 residues. Written as DNA, the CDR3 is TGCAGTGCTCCGGACAGGGGGGCCGCTAACTATGGCTACACCTTC. Protein product: CSAPDRGAANYGYTF.

This clonotype occurred many times. The CDR3 loop reads CASSLEAGGTAYEQYF. In DNA, the CDR3 is TGTGCCAGCAGCTTAGAGGCAGGGGGCACAGCCTACGAGCAGTACTTC. V and J are TRBV7-8 and TRBJ2-7, with TRBD1 matching 8 bases. Germline CDR1 SGHVS, CDR2 FQNEAQ. The CDR3 sequence is 16 residues long. The V and J ends lost 1 base and 2 bases, in that order; junction bases with no gene match: 7.

This clonotype was observed many times. V and J are TRBV3-1 and TRBJ2-7; either TRBD1 or TRBD2 may supply D (7 bases each). Germline CDR1 LGHDT, CDR2 YNNKEL (reference sequence). The ends were cut back, 4 bases at V and 1 base at J, with 23 bases in the middle. The length of the CDR3 is 18 residues. DNA for the CDR3: TGTGCCAGCAGCCTGAAACCCGGACAGGACGGGAGGTCCTACGAGCAGTACTTC. Translating it yields CASSLKPGQDGRSYEQYF.

This clonotype was counted between two and nine times. The chain couples TRBV18 to TRBJ2-3; D might be TRBD2 (6 bases). Germline V gene sequence: CDR1 KGHSH, CDR2 LQKENI. Trimming cost V 1 base and J 1 base, with 9 bases left between them. There are 15 residues in the CDR3. The CDR3 spells CASSPLLARTDTQYF. As DNA, the CDR3 is TGTGCCAGCTCACCACTACTAGCCCGCACAGATACGCAGTATTTT. Together with reference TRBV18 and TRBJ2-3, the CDR3 gives the full variable domain: NAGVMQNPRHLVRRRGQEARLRCSPMKGHSHVYWYRQLPEEGLKFMVYLQKENIIDESGMPKERFSAEFPKEGPSILRIQQVVRGDSAAYFCASSPLLARTDTQYFGPGTRLTVL.

The chain recombines TRBV28 with TRBJ1-5, with unresolved D. The ends were cut back, 8 bases at V and 4 bases at J, with 9 bases in the middle. There are 12 residues in the CDR3. The germline gives CDR1 MDHEN, CDR2 SYDVKM. The CDR3 is CASGSDNQPQHF. The CDR3 DNA reads as TGTGCCAGCGGATCAGATAATCAGCCCCAGCATTTT.